The 8 T cell receptor beta chains presented below share a single source sample, sequenced in a study of T-cell reconstitution after alpha-beta-depleted transplantation in children. TCRbeta library preparation incorporated unique molecular identifiers. In TCRdb, the PCR reads were re-called with MiXCR into one record per CDR3 protein. This table holds approximately 240,000 distinct CDR3 sequences, 8% to 10% found once. The input for sequencing was PBMCs from the stem cell graft donor, taken from the stem cell graft. All receptors derive from a human donor who donated a stem cell graft to a child with acute lymphoblastic leukemia.

This clonotype occurred many times. The chain joins TRBV12-3 or TRBV12-4 to TRBJ2-1, with D possibly TRBD1 on 6 matching bases. The CDR3 covers 13 residues. Trimming shortened V by 5 bases and J by 10 bases, and 15 bases separated the two germline ends. The CDR3 protein is CASSPSLRGEQFF. The CDR3 nucleotides read TGTGCCAGCAGTCCGTCCCTTAGGGGGGAGCAGTTCTTC.

The chain couples TRBV5-1 to TRBJ2-4, with a weak D call TRBD1 (6 bases). Germline V gene sequence: CDR1 SGHRS, CDR2 YFSETQ. The CDR3 covers 12 residues. Trimming took off 3 bases at V and 8 bases at J, with 9 bases between the two ends. CDR3: CASSWDTDIQYF. CDR3 DNA: TGCGCCAGCAGCTGGGACACCGACATTCAGTACTTC.

This clonotype was found a few times. The CDR3 DNA sequence: TGTGCCAGCAGTCCCGGTGACAGGGTCGGCTACACCTTC. Translating gives CASSPGDRVGYTF. The genes are TRBV6-2 or TRBV6-3 and TRBJ1-2; 7 bases line up with TRBD1. The junction had 8 bases not matched to a gene; V was cut back by 5 bases and J by 8 bases. The CDR3 totals 13 residues. Germline CDR1 and CDR2: MNHEY and SVGEGT.

The chain is built from TRBV20-1 and TRBJ2-7, with D possibly TRBD1 on 6 matching bases. The CDR3 is 13 amino acids. Between the trimmed V and J ends, which lost 4 bases and 3 bases, there was a span of 13 bases. Germline V gene data show CDR1 as DFQATT and CDR2 as SNEGSKA (reference sequence). The CDR3 nucleotides read TGCAGTGCTACCCCCGGGGACAACTACGAGCAGTACTTC. Its protein product is CSATPGDNYEQYF.

The V gene is TRBV5-1, the J gene TRBJ1-1, with D possibly matching TRBD1 (5 bases). V was trimmed by 0 bases and J by 10 bases, leaving 19 bases between them. The V gene's germline CDR1 is SGHRS and CDR2 YFSETQ. The CDR3 covers 15 residues. As DNA, the CDR3 is TGCGCCAGCAGCTTGGAGTCCTCGGCCAGCGGGGGAGCTTTCTTT. It encodes CASSLESSASGGAFF.

This clonotype was counted a few times. The chain recombines TRBV3-1 with TRBJ1-3; D gene uncertain. CDR1 LGHDT and CDR2 YNNKEL come from the germline V gene (reference sequence). Trimming left V 3 bases short and J 0 bases short, with 3 bases between. This CDR3 spans 13 amino acids. CDR3 region: CASSHSSGNTIYF. In DNA form, the CDR3 reads TGTGCCAGCAGCCACAGCTCTGGAAACACCATATATTTT.

The chain recombines TRBV19 with TRBJ1-1, with D possibly being TRBD1 (6 bases). V lost 3 bases and J lost 7, with 12 bases in between. The CDR3 contains 13 residues. Germline V gene sequence: CDR1 LNHDA, CDR2 SQIVND (reference sequence). This CDR3 is CASSIRGAIEAFF. In DNA, the CDR3 is TGTGCCAGTAGTATTAGGGGGGCGATTGAAGCTTTCTTT.

This clonotype was picked up a small number of times. The DNA of the CDR3 is TGCAGTGCCTTTTCGCCCCGACACGCGAGCTCCTATAATTCACCCCTCCACTTT. Its translation is CSAFSPRHASSYNSPLHF. The V and J genes are TRBV20-1 and TRBJ1-6; D remains unclear. The CDR3 has 18 residues. Germline-derived CDR1 and CDR2 are DFQATT and SNEGSKA (reference sequence). V was clipped by 6 bases and J by 0 bases, with 21 bases between them.